This T cell receptor (beta chain) was sequenced for a study of T cells expressing NK-cell markers. Study observations and caveats: Once again these clonotypes came out on top in the CD3+CD56-NKG2C+ fraction of a handful of donors. For over 5 donors, the dominant NKG2C+ clonotypes made up about 1.0-7.5% of their CD8+ T cells.

The CDR3 has 15 residues. In germline, CDR1 is SGHRS, CDR2 YFSETQ. To note about this clonotype: The antigen remains undetermined.

Using the 5' RACE reads, TCRdb records one entry per CDR3 protein without DNA. In all, the sample yields about 540,000 distinct CDR3 sequences. Sequencing used blood T cells: a sorted CD56 or NKG2C T cell subset, CD4+ or CD8+ T cells, or bulk PBMC T cells (not recorded which). The origin of this receptor is a man aged 18 to 29 in good health. This chain links TRBV5-1 with TRBJ2-1; TCRdb lists TRBD2, though no DNA is available to test this call. The CDR3 loop reads CASSLGRAPYNEQFF.